This T cell receptor (beta chain) was found in a study of CD8+ T cells in alopecia areata. General study results and limits: Among the top 100, expanded CD8+ clones were significantly decreased by tofacitinib, as was scalp clonality. A large proportion of expanded lesional clones were detected persisting in scalp and blood during tofacitinib. Mouse data revealed clearer TCR sharing than patient data did, a gap possibly tied to HLA.

V was pared by 0 bases and J by 9 bases, with 4 bases of the junction left unmatched. Per germline, CDR1 SGHDN and CDR2 FVKESK. The CDR3 consists of 15 residues. About this clone: Its antigen remains unknown.

Treatment noted: oral pan-JAK inhibitor, 5-10 mg twice daily. cDNA serving as the sequencing template came from extracted, reverse transcribed RNA. Method: immunoSEQ multiplex PCR; TCRdb's copy keeps in-frame clones and lacks some. Of roughly 110,000 clones listed, 84% are singletons. The rearrangement joins TRBV14 to TRBJ2-1; 11 nucleotides agree with TRBD2. This TCR came from a human donor with alopecia areata. The specimen was CD8+ T cells sorted from blood, collected at week 24, from a patient treated with tofacitinib. DNA for the CDR3: TGTGCCAGCAGCCAAGATCTAGCGGGGGGAAGTGAGCAGTTCTTC. It yields the protein CASSQDLAGGSEQFF.